One sample yielded the 32 T cell receptor beta chains listed below, sequenced in a study of blood T cell repertoires in COVID-19. This table comes from immunoSEQ multiplex PCR, and its TCRdb copy is limited to in-frame clones, with some not included. The sample shows about 180,000 clones, roughly 84% of them seen only once. The sample comprised peripheral blood. These receptors all stem from a man older than 75 with COVID-19, enrolled during active disease.

This chain uses TRBV6-2 or TRBV6-3 with TRBJ2-7, with D possibly being TRBD2 (5 bases). The V and J ends lost 5 bases and 5 bases respectively, with 10 bases between them. In germline, CDR1 is MNHEY, CDR2 SVGEGT. The CDR3 is made up of 12 amino acids. The CDR3 spells CASSLRVHEQYF. As DNA, the CDR3 is TGTGCCAGCAGTCTGAGGGTGCACGAGCAGTACTTC.

The CDR3 nucleotides read TGTGCCAGCAGTCCCCCATATGAGCAGCCCCAGCATTTT. Protein product: CASSPPYEQPQHF. The chain is built from TRBV28 and TRBJ1-5; D is unclear. Trimming stripped 5 bases from V and 7 bases from J, with 12 bases between. CDR3 size: 13 residues. Germline CDR1 is MDHEN and CDR2 is SYDVKM.

V and J are TRBV5-4 and TRBJ2-5, with 7 nucleotides matching TRBD2. Trimming took 5 bases from V and 3 from J; bases not matched to a gene: 10. The germline V gene has CDR1 SGHNT and CDR2 YYREEE (reference sequence). This CDR3 has 15 amino acids. CDR3 amino acids: CASSGERGDKETQYF. The CDR3 nucleotides read TGTGCCAGCAGTGGCGAGCGGGGTGATAAAGAGACCCAGTACTTC.

The chain recombines TRBV7-9 with TRBJ2-5; D is perhaps TRBD2 (7 bases). CDR1 SEHNR and CDR2 FQNEAQ come from the germline V gene (reference sequence). This CDR3 region has 14 residues. V was clipped by 0 bases and J by 4 bases, with 9 bases between them. The CDR3 sequence is CASSLAGGAETQYF. The DNA of the CDR3 is TGTGCCAGCAGCTTAGCAGGGGGGGCAGAGACCCAGTACTTC.

This chain connects TRBV5-4 to TRBJ1-2; D might be TRBD1 (6 bases). Germline V CDR1 and CDR2: SGHNT, YYREEE (reference sequence). This CDR3 has 14 amino acids. Trimming removed 2 bases at V and 4 bases at J, with 12 bases between. CDR3 in DNA: TGTGCCAGCAGCTTAACAGGGTTGGGCTATGGCTACACCTTC. It specifies CASSLTGLGYGYTF.

This rearrangement joins TRBV6-1 to TRBJ1-1; 9 bases fit TRBD1. This CDR3 is built from 16 residues. The V and J ends lost 1 base and 5 bases, in that order; junction bases with no gene match: 8. Germline-derived CDR1 and CDR2 are MNHNS and SASEGT. The chain's CDR3 is CASSEVGTGLSTEAFF. The CDR3 nucleotides read TGTGCCAGCAGTGAAGTAGGGACAGGGTTGAGTACTGAAGCTTTCTTT.

This chain uses TRBV3-1 (or the pseudogene TRBV3-2) with TRBJ2-5; 14 nucleotides align to TRBD2. CDR3 size: 18 residues. With V trimmed by 1 base and J by 1 base, 5 bases remained unmatched. CDR1 LGHDT and CDR2 YNNKEL come from the germline V gene (reference sequence). The CDR3 DNA reads as TGTGCCAGCAGCCAAGCAAGGACTAGCGGGGGGCTCCAAGAGACCCAGTACTTC. Protein product: CASSQARTSGGLQETQYF.

This chain links TRBV6-5 with TRBJ1-6, with TRBD1 matching over 7 bases. Germline-derived CDR1 and CDR2 are MNHEY and SVGAGI. This CDR3 has 14 residues. V gave up 5 bases and J gave up 9 bases; unmatched junction bases: 7. CDR3 sequence (DNA): TGTGCCAGCAGTCCCCCAAGGGGGCGTTCACCCCTCCACTTT. It codes for CASSPPRGRSPLHF.

The chain carries TRBV4-2 and TRBJ1-2; maybe TRBD1 (5 bases). Deletions cut 4 bases from V and 3 bases from J, with 12 bases between. Germline-derived CDR1 and CDR2 are LGHNA and YNFKEQ. This CDR3 region has 14 residues. This chain's CDR3 is CASSPPQGDYGYTF. CDR3 sequence (DNA): TGTGCCAGCAGCCCCCCGCAGGGCGACTATGGCTACACCTTC.

The chain carries TRBV2 and TRBJ1-4, with D possibly TRBD1 on 6 matching bases. CDR1 SNHLY and CDR2 FYNNEI come from the germline V gene. There are 14 residues in the CDR3. V gave up 8 bases and J gave up 4 bases, with 14 bases separating them. CDR3 coding DNA: TGTGCCAGCCGTTACAGGGAGGGTAATGAAAAACTGTTTTTT. As protein: CASRYREGNEKLFF.

V gene TRBV11-2 combines with J gene TRBJ2-3; TRBD1 agrees at 8 bases. Germline V lookup: CDR1 SGHAT, CDR2 FQNNGV. J was trimmed by 4 bases and V by 3 bases; bases with no gene match: 3. There are 14 residues in the CDR3. The CDR3 here is CASSFSDRADTQYF. CDR3 nucleotides: TGTGCCAGCAGCTTTTCGGACAGGGCAGATACGCAGTATTTT.

This chain connects TRBV11-3 to TRBJ2-7, with D maybe TRBD2 (5 bases). V was pared by 5 bases and J by 3 bases, with 17 bases between. The CDR3 is made up of 15 amino acids. The germline V gene encodes CDR1 SGHNT and CDR2 YENEEA. CDR3 sequence: CASSQAANSNYEQYF. The CDR3 DNA sequence: TGTGCCAGCAGCCAAGCGGCAAATTCGAACTACGAGCAGTACTTC.

This rearrangement joins TRBV6-5 to TRBJ2-5, with D possibly TRBD2 on 5 matching bases. CDR1 and CDR2 from the germline V gene are MNHEY and SVGAGI. The CDR3 is 13 amino acids. The V gene lost 6 bases and the J gene lost 5 bases, with 13 bases spanning the gap. The CDR3 region has the DNA TGTGCCAGCAGAGGTAGCGCTGAGGAGACCCAGTACTTC. It yields the protein CASRGSAEETQYF.

This clone was picked up one time. This chain links TRBV5-6 with TRBJ1-1; D remains unclear. V was pared by 0 bases and J by 0 bases, with 9 bases between. CDR1 is SGHDT, CDR2 YYEEEE, per germline. This CDR3 comprises 15 residues. The CDR3 nucleotides read TGTGCCAGCAGCTTGGTGCAGGCGCTGAACACTGAAGCTTTCTTT. Protein sequence: CASSLVQALNTEAFF.

The V call is TRBV27, the J call TRBJ2-3; TRBD1 aligns across 8 bases. With 5 bases clipped from V and 2 bases from J, the junction kept 6 bases outside the gene matches. This CDR3 has 15 amino acids. Per the germline V gene, CDR1 is MNHEY and CDR2 is SMNVEV (reference sequence). Here the CDR3 DNA reads TGTGCCAGCAGTCCCGGACAGGGCCCCACAGATACGCAGTATTTT. The encoded protein is CASSPGQGPTDTQYF.

The V call is TRBV5-6, the J call TRBJ1-2; 7 positions agree with TRBD1. The CDR3 spans 14 residues. The germline V gene has CDR1 SGHDT and CDR2 YYEEEE. V shed 0 bases, J shed 8 bases, and the junction held 7 bases outside the gene matches. The CDR3 nucleotides read TGTGCCAGCAGCTTGGTTCAACAGGGGTACGGCTACACCTTC. Residues: CASSLVQQGYGYTF.

This chain connects TRBV10-3 to TRBJ2-7, with TRBD1 identical over 8 bases. The CDR3 loop spans 12 amino acids. Germline CDR1 reads ENHRY; CDR2 reads SYGVKD. V lost 7 bases to trimming and J lost 5 bases; unmatched junction nucleotides: 4. Written as DNA, the CDR3 is TGTGCCATCACCGACAGGGGCCACGAGCAGTACTTC. Translation: CAITDRGHEQYF.

V usage is TRBV4-3 and J usage is TRBJ1-1; TRBD1 is a possible D gene (5 bases). Trimming took off 0 bases at V and 9 bases at J, with 14 bases between the two ends. The germline gives CDR1 LGHNA, CDR2 YSLEER. CDR3 length: 14 residues. The CDR3 loop is CASSQEPQGSQAFF. DNA of the CDR3: TGCGCCAGCAGCCAAGAACCTCAGGGTTCTCAAGCTTTCTTT.

The table lists this clone with a few counts. The J gene is TRBJ2-2, the V gene TRBV7-2; possible D gene TRBD2, 8 bases. This CDR3 contains 22 residues. Germline V gene lookup returns CDR1 SGHTA and CDR2 FQGNSA. The V end was cut by 0 bases, the J end by 4 bases, with 30 bases between. The CDR3 region is CASSLARRTGGGFAKGTGELFF. As DNA, the CDR3 is TGTGCCAGCAGCTTAGCCCGACGGACAGGCGGGGGGTTCGCGAAGGGCACCGGGGAGCTGTTTTTT.

V and J are TRBV27 and TRBJ2-6, with D perhaps TRBD2 (6 bases). Trimming removed 5 bases from V and 4 bases from J, with 9 bases in between. Germline CDR1 is MNHEY and CDR2 is SMNVEV (reference sequence). The CDR3 is 14 residues long. Written as DNA, the CDR3 is TGTGCCAGCAGTGGGGGGTCCGGGGCCAACGTCCTGACTTTC. It is translated as CASSGGSGANVLTF.

The chain combines TRBV28 with TRBJ1-4; D might be TRBD1 (6 bases). This CDR3 has 15 amino acids. The germline V gene encodes CDR1 MDHEN and CDR2 SYDVKM. Trimming cost V 6 bases and J 4 bases, with 15 bases left between them. The CDR3 loop is CASSQQGQGNEKLFF. The CDR3 DNA sequence: TGTGCCAGCAGCCAGCAGGGGCAGGGTAATGAAAAACTGTTTTTT.

The chain couples TRBV6-2 or TRBV6-3 to TRBJ1-6; tentative D call: TRBD1 (5 bases). V was shortened by 5 bases and J by 7 bases, with 15 bases between the two germline ends. The CDR3 runs to 15 residues. CDR1 and CDR2 (germline): MNHEY, SVGEGT. The CDR3 nucleotides are TGTGCCAGCAGTCAAGGAGGGGTAGAGAATTCACCCCTCCACTTT. Amino acids: CASSQGGVENSPLHF.

The rearrangement links TRBV5-4 to TRBJ1-2; D is perhaps TRBD1 (5 bases). V lost 0 bases, J lost 1 base, and 10 bases lay in between. Germline CDR1 and CDR2: SGHNT and YYREEE (reference sequence). The CDR3 is 15 residues long. The CDR3 DNA sequence: TGTGCCAGCAGCTTGGCGGACACTGATAACTATGGCTACACCTTC. Its protein is CASSLADTDNYGYTF. Together with reference TRBV5-4 and TRBJ1-2, the CDR3 gives the full variable domain: ETGVTQSPTHLIKTRGQQVTLRCSSQSGHNTVSWYQQALGQGPQFIFQYYREEENGRGNFPPRFSGLQFPNYSSELNVNALELDDSALYLCASSLADTDNYGYTFGSGTRLTVV.

This clone has just a few counts. V and J are TRBV6-6 and TRBJ1-2; D is uncertain. This CDR3 is 12 amino acids long. Trimming cost V 6 bases and J 4 bases, with 9 bases left between them. Looked up from germline, CDR1 is MNHNY and CDR2 is SVGAGI (reference sequence). CDR3 sequence: CASSEWSYGYTF. The CDR3 nucleotides read TGTGCCAGCAGCGAGTGGAGCTATGGCTACACCTTC.

This chain joins TRBV5-8 and TRBJ1-5; 8 nucleotides match TRBD1. J gave up 4 bases and V 5 bases, and 5 bases lay outside the gene matches. Germline V CDR1 and CDR2: SGHTS, YDEGEE. The CDR3 extends over 14 amino acids. CDR3 bases: TGTGCCAGCAGTTCGGGACAGGCGAATCAGCCCCAGCATTTT. It translates to CASSSGQANQPQHF.

This chain links TRBV18 with TRBJ1-5; D gene ambiguous. Per germline, CDR1 KGHSH and CDR2 LQKENI. The CDR3 spans 15 residues. The V and J ends lost 0 bases and 1 base respectively, with 7 bases between them. The CDR3 loop is CASSPPGGSNQPQHF. In nucleotides, the CDR3 is TGTGCCAGCTCACCACCTGGAGGGAGCAATCAGCCCCAGCATTTT.

V and J are TRBV6-4 and TRBJ2-3; 10 positions agree with TRBD1. This CDR3 spans 15 amino acids. Trimming took 5 bases from V and 3 from J; bases not matched to a gene: 5. Germline V gene lookup returns CDR1 MRHNA and CDR2 SNTAGT. DNA of the CDR3: TGTGCCAGCAGTCTCGGACAGGGGGAGACAGATACGCAGTATTTT. This encodes CASSLGQGETDTQYF.

The chain links TRBV3-1 (or the pseudogene TRBV3-2) to TRBJ2-5; TRBD1 aligns across 7 bases. The CDR3 extends over 14 amino acids. Trimming cost V 4 bases and J 1 base; bases outside gene matches: 3. Per germline, CDR1 LGHDT and CDR2 YNNKEL (reference sequence). CDR3 protein: CASSLGQAQETQYF. The CDR3 DNA reads as TGTGCCAGCAGCCTCGGACAGGCCCAAGAGACCCAGTACTTC.

V is TRBV12-3 or TRBV12-4 and J is TRBJ1-2; D is unclear. The ends were cut back, 2 bases at V and 2 bases at J, with 6 bases in the middle. The CDR3 is made up of 13 amino acids. The CDR3 nucleotides are TGTGCCAGCAGTTTAACAGAGAACTATGGCTACACCTTC. It is translated as CASSLTENYGYTF.

This chain joins TRBV7-8 and TRBJ1-5, with D perhaps matching TRBD1 (6 bases). The germline V and J ends were trimmed by 3 bases and 9 bases, with 15 bases remaining between them. This CDR3 spans 14 amino acids. Germline V gene sequence: CDR1 SGHVS, CDR2 FQNEAQ. The CDR3 nucleotides are TGTGCCAGCAGCTTCCAGGACAGCCTTGTGCCCCAGCATTTT. The encoded protein is CASSFQDSLVPQHF.

This chain joins TRBV6-6 and TRBJ2-5, with 7 bases identical to TRBD1. The germline V gene encodes CDR1 MNHNY and CDR2 SVGAGI (reference sequence). V shed 0 bases, J shed 2 bases, and the junction held 6 bases outside the gene matches. The CDR3 loop spans 16 amino acids. Written as DNA, the CDR3 is TGTGCCAGCAGTTACTCAAGCGGACAGGATCAAGAGACCCAGTACTTC. As protein: CASSYSSGQDQETQYF.

This clone was found a few times. The chain links TRBV27 to TRBJ2-5; perhaps TRBD1 as D (5 bases). V shed 4 bases and J shed 3 bases, with 15 bases lying between them. The CDR3 is 15 residues long. Germline loops: CDR1 MNHEY, CDR2 SMNVEV (reference sequence). CDR3 amino acids: CASSSRNRGEETQYF. The CDR3 bases are TGTGCCAGCAGTTCCCGGAATAGGGGTGAAGAGACCCAGTACTTC.